Below, one TCR beta chain is given with its context. Antigen specificity is unknown. TCRdb processed the 5' RACE reads again and assigns one entry to each CDR3 protein, with no DNA. This sample's table reports 250,000 to 300,000 distinct CDR3 sequences. The data were obtained in a study of T cells expressing NK-cell markers. Findings and limits, study-wide: Expanded clones of NKG2C+ T cells had an unclear HCMV specificity. NKG2C+ dominant clonotypes from 5 to 7 donors made up about 1.0-7.0% of CD8+ T cells.

The CDR3 has 14 residues. Germline assignment: CDR1 ENHRY and CDR2 SYGVKD. Source material: blood T cells: a sorted CD56 or NKG2C T cell subset, CD4+ or CD8+ T cells, or bulk PBMC T cells (not recorded which). V is TRBV10-3 and J is TRBJ2-3; without DNA, the TCRdb call of TRBD2 cannot be checked. This sequence originates from a woman aged 18-70 years in good health. CDR3: CATERGAVGDTQYF.